This T cell receptor (beta chain) came from a study of Ad26.COV2.S vaccination and SARS-CoV-2 variants. Whole-study results and caveats: Those who received the vaccine showed greater spike-specific TCR breadth than those given placebo.

Details on this clone: Antigen unknown.

Documented treatment: roughly 18 received Ad26.COV2.S at low or high dose, single or two shots; roughly five received placebo; per-sample allocation not given. Samples were taken on day 63 after the first vaccine or placebo injection. Looked up from germline, CDR1 is GTSNPN and CDR2 is SVGIG (reference sequence). Trimming cost V 4 bases and J 10 bases; bases outside gene matches: 10. The CDR3 extends over 14 amino acids. Profiling relied on immunoSEQ multiplex PCR, and the TCRdb table lists in-frame clones only, not all of them. This table has about 400,000 clones, around nine tenths appearing once. The sequence was collected from a person aged 18-65 years who received the Ad26.COV2.S COVID-19 vaccine or a placebo. The chain has TRBV30 and TRBJ1-6; 7 bases are a match to TRBD1. The sample consisted of peripheral blood, taken in a trial of Ad26.COV2.S vaccine versus placebo. This CDR3 is CAWKRRQGGSPLHF. Here the CDR3 DNA reads TGTGCCTGGAAACGTCGACAGGGCGGGTCACCCCTCCACTTT.